This T cell receptor (beta chain) comes out of a study of blood T cells in healthy people across ages. Study context: About one barcoded beta molecule per two T cells was the capture yield of template switching.

The authors ran a second PCR of about 7 to 11 cycles using a sample-barcoded 5' primer and a J-beta primer mix. A single record per CDR3 protein comes from TCRdb applying MiXCR to the 5' RACE reads. Of around 2 million distinct CDR3 sequences listed, approximately 39% are singletons. V shed 5 bases and J shed 3 bases, with 5 bases lying between them. Germline lookup yields CDR1 MDHEN and CDR2 SYDVKM. This CDR3 contains 12 residues. Study-level findings and limits: As age increased, TCR beta diversity per million T cells fell in a roughly linear fashion. Not knowing donor CMV status may have confounded expanded clonotype changes. Calculation of diversity from one million T cells yielded estimates considered to be underestimates.

This clonotype appeared a few times. Antigen: not known. The source material was blood. This chain connects TRBV28 to TRBJ1-5; no clear D. The TCR originated in a human donor in good health. The CDR3 coding sequence is TGTGCCAGCAGTAACAACAATCAGCCCCAGCATTTT. The encoded protein is CASSNNNQPQHF.